These T cell receptor beta chains were read from a single sample in a study of T-cell reconstitution after alpha-beta-depleted transplantation in children. Using its own MiXCR run on the PCR reads, TCRdb lists one record per CDR3 protein. Seen here are about 150,000 distinct CDR3 sequences, around 10% observed once, and the top ten hold about 13%. The material was PBMCs, obtained before TCRalphabeta/CD19-depleted stem cell transplant. These receptors all stem from a boy aged 2 to 10 with acute myeloid leukemia, due to receive a stem cell transplant. Each CDR3 is given with its conserved first and last residue. A D gene is named only where the DNA matches it firmly. The listing skips clone size in some rows; elsewhere it reads once, few, many or a size class.

TRBJ2-1	TRBV12-3/TRBV12-4	many	TRBD2	16	CASSSLAESSYNEQFF	TGTGCCAGCAGTTCACTAGCGGAAAGCTCCTACAATGAGCAGTTCTTC
TRBJ2-2	TRBV3-1	many	NA	14	CASSQRTSTGELFF	TGTGCCAGCAGCCAAAGGACATCCACCGGTGAGCTGTTTTTT
TRBJ1-4	TRBV5-1	many	TRBD1	16	CASSVEPGGWAEKLFF	TGCGCCAGCAGCGTCGAACCAGGGGGTTGGGCGGAAAAACTGTTTTTT
TRBJ2-6	TRBV20-1	many	NA	14	CSARKVSGANVLTF	TGCAGTGCTAGGAAAGTCTCTGGGGCCAACGTCCTGACTTTC
TRBJ2-7	TRBV4-2	many	NA	15	CASSQGGLGAYEQYF	TGTGCCAGCAGCCAAGGGGGACTGGGGGCCTACGAGCAGTACTTC
TRBJ2-1	TRBV9	NA	TRBD2	14	CASSGDWREYEQFF	TGTGCCAGCAGCGGGGACTGGCGGGAGTATGAGCAGTTCTTC
TRBJ1-3	TRBV4-1	many	NA	15	CASSQVGTSGNTIYF	TGCGCCAGCAGCCAAGTGGGGACCTCTGGAAACACCATATATTTT
TRBJ2-6	TRBV4-1	many	NA	17	CASSTRGGSSGANVLTF	TGCGCCAGCAGCACCAGAGGAGGGAGCTCTGGGGCCAACGTCCTGACTTTC
TRBJ2-3	TRBV20-1	many	TRBD2	14	CSARDLAGEDTQYF	TGCAGTGCTAGAGACCTAGCGGGGGAAGATACGCAGTATTTT
TRBJ2-6	TRBV7-8	many	NA	17	CASIKKDSASGANVLTF	TGTGCCAGCATCAAAAAAGACAGTGCCTCTGGGGCCAACGTCCTGACTTTC
TRBJ2-2	TRBV25-1	many	NA	14	CASSDQGKGGELFF	TGTGCCAGCAGCGACCAGGGAAAGGGCGGGGAGCTGTTTTTT
TRBJ2-2	TRBV5-1	many	NA	14	CASSTLGGTGELFF	TGCGCCAGCAGCACCTTAGGGGGCACCGGGGAGCTGTTTTTT
TRBJ1-1	TRBV7-8	NA	NA	13	CATKRGLNTEAFF	TGTGCCACAAAAAGAGGATTGAACACTGAAGCTTTCTTT
TRBJ2-7	TRBV7-9	few	NA	12	CASSSLLYEQYF	TGTGCCAGCAGCTCCCTCTTGTACGAGCAGTACTTC
TRBJ1-2	TRBV3-1	many	NA	14	CASSLLDQARGYTF	TGTGCCAGCAGCCTTCTGGACCAGGCTAGGGGCTACACCTTC
TRBJ1-5	TRBV20-1	many	NA	13	CSARDSINQPQHF	TGCAGTGCTAGAGACAGTATCAATCAGCCCCAGCATTTT